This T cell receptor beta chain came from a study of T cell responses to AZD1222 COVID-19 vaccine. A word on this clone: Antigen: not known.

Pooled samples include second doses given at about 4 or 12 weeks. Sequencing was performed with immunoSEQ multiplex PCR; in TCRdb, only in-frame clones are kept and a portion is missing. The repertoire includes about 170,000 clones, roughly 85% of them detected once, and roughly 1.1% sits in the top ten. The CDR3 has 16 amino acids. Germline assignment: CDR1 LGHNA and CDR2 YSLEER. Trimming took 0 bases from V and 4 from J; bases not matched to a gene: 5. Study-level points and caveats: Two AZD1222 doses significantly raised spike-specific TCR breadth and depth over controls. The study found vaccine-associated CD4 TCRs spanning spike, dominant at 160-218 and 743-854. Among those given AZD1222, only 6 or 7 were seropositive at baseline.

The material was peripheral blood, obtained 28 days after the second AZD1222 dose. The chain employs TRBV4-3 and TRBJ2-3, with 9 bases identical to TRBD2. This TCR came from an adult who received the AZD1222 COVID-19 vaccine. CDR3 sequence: CASSQEAGGGADTQYF. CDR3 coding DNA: TGCGCCAGCAGCCAAGAAGCGGGGGGAGGAGCAGATACGCAGTATTTT.